This T cell receptor (beta chain) derives from a study of lung T cells in sarcoidosis with Löfgren's syndrome. In germline, CDR1 is SGHTA, CDR2 FQGNSA. V dropped 5 bases and J dropped 5 bases, with 15 bases sitting between them. The CDR3 is made up of 14 amino acids. A note on this clonotype: Its antigen is still unknown. A single base separates this from a much larger clone, so it may be a read error.

Study-level points and caveats: Versus controls, Löfgren's syndrome patients reportedly showed TRAV12-1 and TRBV2 as most expanded. Multiple Löfgren's syndrome patients reportedly shared TRAV12-1 and TRBV2 CDR3 motifs. TRBV2 was the preferred pairing partner of TRAV12-1, with similar CDR3s.

TCRdb re-analysed the reads in MiXCR, keeping a single row per CDR3 protein. The sample has some 19,000 distinct CDR3 sequences, around 20% seen once. Specimen: CD4+ T cells from bronchoalveolar lavage. The chain uses TRBV7-2 and TRBJ2-5; the D gene is possibly TRBD2 (5 bases). The receptor was derived from a human donor with sarcoidosis (Löfgren's syndrome or another form), or a control subject (not recorded which). The CDR3 is CASSKNKGGETQYF. The CDR3 DNA sequence: TGTGCCAGCAGCAAAAACAAGGGCGGGGAGACCCAGTACTTC.